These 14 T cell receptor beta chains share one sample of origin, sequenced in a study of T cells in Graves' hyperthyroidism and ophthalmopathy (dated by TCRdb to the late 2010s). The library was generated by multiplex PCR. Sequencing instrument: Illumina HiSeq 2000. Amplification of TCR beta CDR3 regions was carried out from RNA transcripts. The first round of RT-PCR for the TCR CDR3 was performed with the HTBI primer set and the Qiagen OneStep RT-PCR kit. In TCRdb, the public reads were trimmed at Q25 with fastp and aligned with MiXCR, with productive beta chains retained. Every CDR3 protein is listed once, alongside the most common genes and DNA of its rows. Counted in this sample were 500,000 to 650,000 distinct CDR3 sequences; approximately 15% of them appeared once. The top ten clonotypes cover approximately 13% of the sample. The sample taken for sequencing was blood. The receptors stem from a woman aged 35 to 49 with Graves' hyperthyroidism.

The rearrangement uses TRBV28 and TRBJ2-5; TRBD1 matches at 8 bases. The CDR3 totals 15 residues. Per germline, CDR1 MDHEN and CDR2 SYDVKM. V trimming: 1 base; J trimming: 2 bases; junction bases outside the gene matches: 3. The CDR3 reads CASSLLGQEQETQYF. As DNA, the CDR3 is TGTGCCAGCAGTTTATTGGGACAGGAGCAAGAGACCCAGTACTTC. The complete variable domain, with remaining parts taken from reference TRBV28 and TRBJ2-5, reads DVKVTQSSRYLVKRTGEKVFLECVQDMDHENMFWYRQDPGLGLRLIYFSYDVKMKEKGDIPEGYSVSREKKERFSLILESASTNQTSMYLCASSLLGQEQETQYFGPGTRLLVL.

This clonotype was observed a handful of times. The CDR3 bases are TGCAGCGTAGACGCGGCTATATCTAGCACAGATACGCAGTATTTT. Amino acid sequence: CSVDAAISSTDTQYF. This chain connects TRBV29-1 to TRBJ2-3; D is unclear. V lost 6 bases and J 0 bases, leaving 16 bases between the germline ends. The CDR3 is 15 residues long. Germline assignment: CDR1 SQVTM and CDR2 ANQGSEA.

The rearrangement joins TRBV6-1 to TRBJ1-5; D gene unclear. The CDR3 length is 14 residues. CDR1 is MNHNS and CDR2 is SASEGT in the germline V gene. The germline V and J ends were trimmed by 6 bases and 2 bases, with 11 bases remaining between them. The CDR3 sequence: CASSHLMGNQPQHF. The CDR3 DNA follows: TGTGCCAGCAGCCACCTAATGGGCAATCAGCCCCAGCATTTT.

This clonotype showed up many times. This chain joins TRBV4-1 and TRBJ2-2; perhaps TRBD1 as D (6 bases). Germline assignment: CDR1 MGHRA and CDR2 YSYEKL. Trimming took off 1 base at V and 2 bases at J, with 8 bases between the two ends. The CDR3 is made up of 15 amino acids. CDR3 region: CASSQVDRNTGELFF. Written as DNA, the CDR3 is TGCGCCAGCAGCCAAGTGGACAGAAACACCGGGGAGCTGTTTTTT.

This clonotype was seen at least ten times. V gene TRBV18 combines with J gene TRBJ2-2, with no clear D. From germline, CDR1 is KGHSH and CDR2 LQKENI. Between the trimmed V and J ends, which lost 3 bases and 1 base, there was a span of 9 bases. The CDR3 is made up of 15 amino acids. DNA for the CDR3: TGTGCCAGCTCACCCGGATGGCAGAACACCGGGGAGCTGTTTTTT. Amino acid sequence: CASSPGWQNTGELFF.

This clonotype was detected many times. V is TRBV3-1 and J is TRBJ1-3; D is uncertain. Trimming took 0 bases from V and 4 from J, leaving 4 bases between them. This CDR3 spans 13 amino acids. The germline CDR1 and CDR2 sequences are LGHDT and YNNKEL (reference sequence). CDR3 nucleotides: TGTGCCAGCAGCCAAGAACCCGGAAACACCATATATTTT. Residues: CASSQEPGNTIYF.

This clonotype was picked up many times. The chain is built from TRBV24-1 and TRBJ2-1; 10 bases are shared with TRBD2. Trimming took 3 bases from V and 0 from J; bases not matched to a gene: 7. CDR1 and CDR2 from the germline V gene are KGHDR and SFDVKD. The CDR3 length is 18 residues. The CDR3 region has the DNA TGTGCCACCAGTGATCAGACTAGCGGGCCTAGCTCCTACAATGAGCAGTTCTTC. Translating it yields CATSDQTSGPSSYNEQFF.

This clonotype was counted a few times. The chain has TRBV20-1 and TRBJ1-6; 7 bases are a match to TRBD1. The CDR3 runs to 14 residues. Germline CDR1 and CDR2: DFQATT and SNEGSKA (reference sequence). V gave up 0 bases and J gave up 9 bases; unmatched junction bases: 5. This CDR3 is CSARDRGGISPLHF. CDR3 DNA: TGCAGTGCTAGAGATAGAGGGGGCATTTCACCCCTCCACTTT.

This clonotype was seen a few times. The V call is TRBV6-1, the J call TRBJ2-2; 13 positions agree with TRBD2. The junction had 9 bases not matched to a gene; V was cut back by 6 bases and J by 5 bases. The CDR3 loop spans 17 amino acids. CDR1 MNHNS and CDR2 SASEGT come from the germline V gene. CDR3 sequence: CASSRGLAGQGTGELFF. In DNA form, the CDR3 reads TGTGCCAGCAGCCGGGGACTAGCGGGGCAGGGGACCGGGGAGCTGTTTTTT.

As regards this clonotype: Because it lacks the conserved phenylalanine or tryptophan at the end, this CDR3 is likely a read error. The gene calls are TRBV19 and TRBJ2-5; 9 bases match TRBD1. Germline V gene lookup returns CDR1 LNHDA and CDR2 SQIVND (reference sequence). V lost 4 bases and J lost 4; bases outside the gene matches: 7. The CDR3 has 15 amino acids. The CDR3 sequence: CASSTTRDRVETQYL. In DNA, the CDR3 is TGTGCCAGTAGTACCACCCGGGACAGGGTAGAGACCCAGTACCTC.

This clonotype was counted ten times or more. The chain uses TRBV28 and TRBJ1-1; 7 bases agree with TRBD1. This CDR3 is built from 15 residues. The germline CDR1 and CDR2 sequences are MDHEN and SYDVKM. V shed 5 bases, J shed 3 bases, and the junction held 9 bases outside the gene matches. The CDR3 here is CASSPWEGADTEAFF. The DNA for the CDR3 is TGTGCCAGCAGTCCATGGGAGGGGGCAGACACTGAAGCTTTCTTT.

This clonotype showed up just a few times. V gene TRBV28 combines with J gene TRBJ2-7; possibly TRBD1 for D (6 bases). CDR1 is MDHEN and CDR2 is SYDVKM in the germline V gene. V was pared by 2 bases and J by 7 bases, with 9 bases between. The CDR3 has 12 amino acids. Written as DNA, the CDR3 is TGTGCCAGCAGTTTAAGGGGGTTAGAGCAGTACTTC. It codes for CASSLRGLEQYF.

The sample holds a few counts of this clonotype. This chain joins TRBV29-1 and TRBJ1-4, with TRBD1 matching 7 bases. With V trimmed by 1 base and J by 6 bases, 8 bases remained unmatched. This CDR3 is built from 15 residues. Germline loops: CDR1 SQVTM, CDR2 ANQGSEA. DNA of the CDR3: TGCAGCGTTGAAGGGGTCACAGGGGCTCATGAAAAACTGTTTTTT. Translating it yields CSVEGVTGAHEKLFF.

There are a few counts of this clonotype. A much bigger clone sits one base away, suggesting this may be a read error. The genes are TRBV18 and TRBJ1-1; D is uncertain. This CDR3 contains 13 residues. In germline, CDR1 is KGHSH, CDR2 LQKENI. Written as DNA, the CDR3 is TGTGCCAGCTCAGGGCAGTTTAACACTGAAACTTTCTTT. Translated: CASSGQFNTETFF.